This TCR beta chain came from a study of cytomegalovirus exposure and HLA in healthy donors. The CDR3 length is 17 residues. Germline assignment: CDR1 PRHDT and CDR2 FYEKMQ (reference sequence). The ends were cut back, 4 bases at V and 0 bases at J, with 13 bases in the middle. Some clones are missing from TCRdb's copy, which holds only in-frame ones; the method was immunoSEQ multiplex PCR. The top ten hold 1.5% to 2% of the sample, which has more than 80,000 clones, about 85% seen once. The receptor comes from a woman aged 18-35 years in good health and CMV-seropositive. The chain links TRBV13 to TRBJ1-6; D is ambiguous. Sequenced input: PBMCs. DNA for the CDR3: TGTGCCAGCAGCTCTCTGGACGGGAGCTCCTATAATTCACCCCTCCACTTT. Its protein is CASSSLDGSSYNSPLHF.